Detailed here is one TCR beta chain. Its antigen is unidentified. CD45RO-CCR7+CD27+CD95- expression identified naive CD8+ T cells. The method, 5' RACE with UMI labels, was used to prepare the TRB cDNA libraries. TCRdb reprocessed the 5' RACE reads; each CDR3 protein has one entry and no DNA is given. This table holds about 89,000 distinct CDR3 sequences. The sample comes from a study of CXCR3-negative and CXCR3-positive naive CD8 T cells. Study-level points and caveats: Against CXCR3-negative naive cells, CXCR3-positive naive cells showed more hydrophobic TRB CDR3s. Naive cells used TRBV-TRBJ genes in much the same way whether CXCR3-negative or CXCR3-positive; memory cells did not.

The CDR3 sequence is 15 residues long. Germline V gives CDR1 SEHNR, CDR2 FQNEAQ (reference sequence). The J gene is TRBJ2-1, the V gene TRBV7-9; without DNA, the TCRdb call of TRBD2 cannot be checked. What was sequenced was naive CXCR3+ CD8+ T cells from blood. Regarding subset: CD45RO-CCR7+CD27+CD95- naive CD8+ T cells expressing CXCR3 (TNR3+). The sequence was obtained from a human donor in good health. Some clones in this sample may be carry-over from other donors' samples. The CDR3: CASSFRQRETHEQFF.